This T cell receptor beta chain was observed in a study of regulatory T cells in long-lasting Graves disease. Broader study findings: TRBV28, TRBJ1-2 and TRBJ2-5 were favored in persistent disease.

Both iRepertoire HTBI primers and Arm-PCR of CDR3 regions were used to build the TCR beta libraries. TCRdb processed the multiplex PCR reads anew with MiXCR; each CDR3 protein has one entry. The data contain 600,000 to 800,000 distinct CDR3 sequences, about 30% of them singletons. V shed 6 bases and J shed 7 bases, with 15 bases lying between them. This CDR3 is 13 amino acids long. CDR1 and CDR2 (germline): MNHNS, SASEGT. This clonotype showed up just a few times. Antigen unknown. Indicated time point: persistent/refractory GD, antithyroid drugs over 5 years with positive TRAb. Isolated PBMC RNA provided the starting material for the TCR library.

Sequenced here: peripheral blood mononuclear cells (PBMCs), sampled when the disease was refractory, from a patient treated with antithyroid drugs. V gene TRBV6-1 combines with J gene TRBJ2-5; D is perhaps TRBD2 (6 bases). The clonotype was recovered from a female donor with Graves disease. CDR3 coding DNA: TGTGCCAGCAGGGGGGACTTCCTAGGGACCCAGTACTTC. Translated: CASRGDFLGTQYF.